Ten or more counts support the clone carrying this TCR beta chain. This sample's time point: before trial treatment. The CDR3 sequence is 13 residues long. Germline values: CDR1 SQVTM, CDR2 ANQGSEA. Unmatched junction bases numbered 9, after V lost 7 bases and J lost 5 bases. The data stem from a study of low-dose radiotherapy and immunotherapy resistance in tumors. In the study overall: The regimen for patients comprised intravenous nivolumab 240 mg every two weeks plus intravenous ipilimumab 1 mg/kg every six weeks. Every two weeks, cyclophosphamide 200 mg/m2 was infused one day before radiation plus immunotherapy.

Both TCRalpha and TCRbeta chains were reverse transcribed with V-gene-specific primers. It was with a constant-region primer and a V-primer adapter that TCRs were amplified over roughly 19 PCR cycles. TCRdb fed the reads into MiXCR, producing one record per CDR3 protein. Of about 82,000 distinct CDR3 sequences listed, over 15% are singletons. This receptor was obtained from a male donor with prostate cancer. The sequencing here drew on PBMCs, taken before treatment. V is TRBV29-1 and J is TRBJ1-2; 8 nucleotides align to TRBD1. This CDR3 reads CSGSQGALYGYTF. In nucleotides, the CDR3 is TGCAGCGGCAGTCAGGGGGCGTTGTATGGCTACACCTTC. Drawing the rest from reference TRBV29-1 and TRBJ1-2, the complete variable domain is SAVISQKPSRDICQRGTSLTIQCQVDSQVTMMFWYRQQPGQSLTLIATANQGSEATYESGFVIDKFPISRPNLTFSTLTVSNMSPEDSSIYLCSGSQGALYGYTFGSGTRLTVV.